These T cell receptor beta chains were read from a single sample in a study of graft-versus-host responses after intestinal transplantation. Sequencing used immunoSEQ multiplex PCR; TCRdb keeps in-frame clones, though not all of them. The sample yields about 77,000 clones, 92% seen once. Sequencing was performed on PBMCs, taken 98 days after intestinal transplantation. All receptors derive from a human patient who received an intestinal transplant, so some T cells may come from the graft donor. CDR3s leave out the opening cysteine and the closing phenylalanine or tryptophan. Clone size is given for some rows only: seen once, a few or many times, or a class if the clone is expanded.

v_call | clone_size | cdr3_aa
TRBV29-1 | once | SAPRAIKNTEAF
TRBV5-1 | once | ASSLTPGNYGYT
TRBV7-3 | NA | ASSSSRQGHTGELF
TRBV28 | NA | ASSFPGGADTGELF
TRBV28 | NA | ASSTPGQGNIQY
TRBV11-2 | NA | ASSPTSGEQF
TRBV5-1 | NA | ASSLDPGLSYEQY
TRBV15 | NA | ATSTGQGGSANTEAF
TRBV5-4 | NA | ASSLGSGRVGYEQY
TRBV10-2 | NA | ASSDGLAGGLYNEQF
TRBV19 | NA | ASSHGGLDGYT
TRBV2 | NA | ASSEGAESNQPQH
TRBV6-6 | NA | ASSNDRGNEQF
TRBV7-3 | NA | ASSLMAGAGGGEQY
TRBV11-2 | NA | ASSQSSGFDQPQH
TRBV27 | NA | ASSYGAQGAGGYT
TRBV19 | NA | ASSIGLFNTEAF
TRBV5-5 | NA | ASTIRQGLGNTIY
TRBV28 | once | ASSLGDPSYEQY
TRBV5-1 | NA | ASQQGTQGRNTEAF
TRBV21-1 | NA | ASSTRGSVHEQY
TRBV28 | NA | ASSLLASGRGLDTQY
TRBV19 | NA | ASSITDRAPGELF
TRBV28 | NA | ASSIAENRGSYEQY
TRBV28 | NA | ASSFPSSRFQETQY
TRBV19 | NA | ASSIDLRAFEAF
TRBV6-5 | NA | ASSWRQGLDEQY
TRBV12-2 | NA | ASRLRVGQPQH
TRBV5-6 | NA | ASSLAGLEKSYEQY
TRBV5-5 | NA | ASNRQGSWDQY
TRBV19 | once | ASSEGSDTQY
TRBV4-3 | NA | ASSPRRNPRGEKLF
TRBV4-1 | NA | ASSLRGDTEAF
TRBV19 | NA | ASSIDRNPTNEKLF
TRBV4-1 | NA | ASSLFLAGPYEQY
TRBV28 | NA | ASSPGTGWTEAF
TRBV5-4 | NA | ASSTRGGTGDPYEQY
TRBV2 | NA | ASLTGRANTEAF
TRBV6-4 | NA | ASSGSSTDTQY
TRBV9 | NA | ASSVVGAGETQY
TRBV7-9 | NA | ASSFEGTGIYNEQF
TRBV11-2 | NA | ASKLRARNEQF